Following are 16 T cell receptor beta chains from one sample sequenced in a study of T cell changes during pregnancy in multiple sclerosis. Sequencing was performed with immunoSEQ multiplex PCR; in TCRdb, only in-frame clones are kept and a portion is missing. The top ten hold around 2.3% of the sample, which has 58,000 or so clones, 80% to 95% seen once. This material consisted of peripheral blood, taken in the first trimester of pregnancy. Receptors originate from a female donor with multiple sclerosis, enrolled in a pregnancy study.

DNA for the CDR3: TGTGCCAGCAGGCCATCAGGGGGCTATGAAAAACTGTTTTTT. This gives the protein CASRPSGGYEKLFF. V and J are TRBV6-5 and TRBJ1-4; TRBD1 matches at 8 bases. Germline CDR1 is MNHEY and CDR2 is SVGAGI. The length of the CDR3 is 14 residues. Unmatched junction bases numbered 6, after V lost 6 bases and J lost 6 bases.

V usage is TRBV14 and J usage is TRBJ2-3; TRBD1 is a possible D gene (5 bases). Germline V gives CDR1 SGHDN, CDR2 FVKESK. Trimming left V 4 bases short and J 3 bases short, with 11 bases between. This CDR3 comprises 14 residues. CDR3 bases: TGTGCCAGCAGCCGCAGGGTGTTGACAGATACGCAGTATTTT. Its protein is CASSRRVLTDTQYF.

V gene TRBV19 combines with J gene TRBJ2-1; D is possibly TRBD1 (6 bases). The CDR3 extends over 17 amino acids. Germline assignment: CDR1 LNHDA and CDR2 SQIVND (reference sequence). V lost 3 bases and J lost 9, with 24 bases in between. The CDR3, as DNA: TGTGCCAGTAGTATGGGACAATCCCGTCTGGTAAAGGGTGAGCAGTTCTTC. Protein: CASSMGQSRLVKGEQFF.

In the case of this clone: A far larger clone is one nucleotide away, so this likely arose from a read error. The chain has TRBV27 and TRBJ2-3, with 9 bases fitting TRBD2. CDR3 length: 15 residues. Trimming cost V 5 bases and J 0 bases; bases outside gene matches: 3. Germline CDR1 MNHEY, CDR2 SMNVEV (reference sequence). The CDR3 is CASSDTSGSTDTQYF. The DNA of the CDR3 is TGTGCCAGCAGTGACACTAGCGGGAGCACAGATACGCAGTATTTT.

CDR3 residues: CASSGLGQGSSGNTIYF. The CDR3, as DNA: TGTGCCAGTAGTGGTCTTGGACAGGGGAGCTCTGGAAACACCATATATTTT. V gene TRBV19 combines with J gene TRBJ1-3; 9 bases agree with TRBD1. V lost 5 bases to trimming and J lost 0 bases; unmatched junction nucleotides: 8. Per the germline V gene, CDR1 is LNHDA and CDR2 is SQIVND (reference sequence). The CDR3 runs to 17 residues. The full variable domain, its missing parts supplied by reference TRBV19 and TRBJ1-3, is DGGITQSPKYLFRKEGQNVTLSCEQNLNHDAMYWYRQDPGQGLRLIYYSQIVNDFQKGDIAEGYSVSREKKESFPLTVTSAQKNPTAFYLCASSGLGQGSSGNTIYFGEGSWLTVV.

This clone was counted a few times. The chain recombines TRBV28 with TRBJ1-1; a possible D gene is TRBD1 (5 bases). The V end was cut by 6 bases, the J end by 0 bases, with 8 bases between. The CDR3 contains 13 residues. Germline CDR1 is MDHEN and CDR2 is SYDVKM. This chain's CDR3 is CASRGPLNTEAFF. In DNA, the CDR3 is TGTGCCAGCAGGGGGCCTCTGAACACTGAAGCTTTCTTT. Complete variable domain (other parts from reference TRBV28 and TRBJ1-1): DVKVTQSSRYLVKRTGEKVFLECVQDMDHENMFWYRQDPGLGLRLIYFSYDVKMKEKGDIPEGYSVSREKKERFSLILESASTNQTSMYLCASRGPLNTEAFFGQGTRLTVV.

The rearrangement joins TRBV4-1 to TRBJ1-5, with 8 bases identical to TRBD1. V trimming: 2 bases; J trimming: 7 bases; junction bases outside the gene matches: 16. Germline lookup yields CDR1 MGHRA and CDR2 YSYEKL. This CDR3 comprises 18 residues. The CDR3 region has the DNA TGCGCCAGCAGCCAAACATTAGCCCGGGACAGGCCAGGGCAGCCCCAGCATTTT. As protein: CASSQTLARDRPGQPQHF.

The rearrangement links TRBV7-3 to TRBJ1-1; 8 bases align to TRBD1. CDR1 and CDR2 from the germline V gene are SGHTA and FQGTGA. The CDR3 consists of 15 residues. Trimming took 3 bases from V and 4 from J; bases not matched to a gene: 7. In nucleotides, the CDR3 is TGTGCCAGCAGCTTGACAAAACAGGGGGGCACTGAAGCTTTCTTT. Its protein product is CASSLTKQGGTEAFF.

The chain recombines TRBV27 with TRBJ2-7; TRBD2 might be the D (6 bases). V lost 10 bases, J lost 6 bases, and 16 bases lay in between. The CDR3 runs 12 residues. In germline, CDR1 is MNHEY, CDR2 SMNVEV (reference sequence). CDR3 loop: CATSDGGFEQYF. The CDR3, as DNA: TGTGCCACCAGCGATGGGGGGTTCGAGCAGTACTTC.

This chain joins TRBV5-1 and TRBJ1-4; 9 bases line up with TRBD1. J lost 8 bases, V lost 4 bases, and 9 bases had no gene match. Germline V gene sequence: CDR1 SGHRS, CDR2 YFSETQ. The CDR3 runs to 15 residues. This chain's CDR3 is CASSLTGGGGEKLFF. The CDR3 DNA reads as TGCGCCAGCAGCCTTACAGGGGGCGGAGGCGAAAAACTGTTTTTT.

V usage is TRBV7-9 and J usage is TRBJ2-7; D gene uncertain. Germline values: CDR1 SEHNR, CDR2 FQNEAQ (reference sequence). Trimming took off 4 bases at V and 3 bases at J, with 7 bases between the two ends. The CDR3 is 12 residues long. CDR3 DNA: TGTGCCAGCAGCTCCCTAGGCTACGAGCAGTACTTC. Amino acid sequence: CASSSLGYEQYF.

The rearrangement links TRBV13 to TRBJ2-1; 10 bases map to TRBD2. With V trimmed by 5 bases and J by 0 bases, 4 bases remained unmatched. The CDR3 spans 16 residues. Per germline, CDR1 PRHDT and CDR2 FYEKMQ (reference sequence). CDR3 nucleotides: TGTGCCAGCAGCGCTCGACTAGCGGGCTCCTACAATGAGCAGTTCTTC. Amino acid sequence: CASSARLAGSYNEQFF.

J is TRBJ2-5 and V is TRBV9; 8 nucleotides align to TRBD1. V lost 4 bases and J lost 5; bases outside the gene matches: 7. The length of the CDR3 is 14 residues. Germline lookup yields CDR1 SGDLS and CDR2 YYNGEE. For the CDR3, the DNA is TGTGCCAGCAGCCCCAGGGGGCGCCCTGAGACCCAGTACTTC. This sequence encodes CASSPRGRPETQYF. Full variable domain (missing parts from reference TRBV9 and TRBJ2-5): DSGVTQTPKHLITATGQRVTLRCSPRSGDLSVYWYQQSLDQGLQFLIQYYNGEERAKGNILERFSAQQFPDLHSELNLSSLELGDSALYFCASSPRGRPETQYFGPGTRLLVL.

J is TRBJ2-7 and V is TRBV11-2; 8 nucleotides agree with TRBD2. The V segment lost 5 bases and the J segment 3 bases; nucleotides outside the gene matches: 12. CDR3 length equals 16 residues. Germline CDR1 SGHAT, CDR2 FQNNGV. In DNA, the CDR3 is TGTGCCAGCAGCCCCGGGAGGGTAGCGGTAGACTACGAGCAGTACTTC. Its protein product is CASSPGRVAVDYEQYF.

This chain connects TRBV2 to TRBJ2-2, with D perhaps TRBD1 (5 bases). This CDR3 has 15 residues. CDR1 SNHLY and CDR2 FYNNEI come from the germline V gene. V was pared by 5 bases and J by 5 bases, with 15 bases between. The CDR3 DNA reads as TGTGCCAGCAGTTTCCCTAGTCGGACAACCGGGGAGCTGTTTTTT. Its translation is CASSFPSRTTGELFF.

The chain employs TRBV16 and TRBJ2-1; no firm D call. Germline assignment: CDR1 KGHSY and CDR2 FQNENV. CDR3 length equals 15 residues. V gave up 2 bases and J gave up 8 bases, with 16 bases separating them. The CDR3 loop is CASSQGGDLQYEQFF. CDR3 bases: TGTGCCAGCAGCCAAGGCGGAGACTTACAATATGAGCAGTTCTTC.